A single sample gave rise to the 32 T cell receptor beta chains below, sequenced in a study of OX40 agonist ivuxolimab in advanced cancers. The protocol was immunoSEQ multiplex PCR, while the TCRdb copy is restricted to in-frame clones and leaves out a portion. The sample yields approximately 58,000 clones, 70% to 90% seen once. Sequencing was performed on CD4+ or CD8+ T cells sorted from blood, taken in a trial of the OX40 agonist ivuxolimab. These receptors were collected from an adult with an advanced solid tumor such as melanoma, head and neck, liver or kidney cancer.

This clone was observed a few times. V is TRBV6-6 and J is TRBJ2-7, with unresolved D. Germline CDR1 reads MNHNY; CDR2 reads SVGAGI (reference sequence). With 7 bases removed from V and 2 bases from J, the gap between germline ends came to 6 bases. The CDR3 spans 11 residues. The CDR3 region has the DNA TGTGCCAGCACCACCGCCTACGAGCAGTACTTC. Residues: CASTTAYEQYF.

The chain is built from TRBV27 and TRBJ2-1; TRBD1 aligns across 7 bases. Germline lookup yields CDR1 MNHEY and CDR2 SMNVEV (reference sequence). CDR3 length equals 15 residues. After removal of 2 bases from V and 7 bases from J, the junction contained 8 bases not matched to a gene. CDR3 sequence: CASSLVPGQLNEQFF. The CDR3, as DNA: TGTGCCAGCAGTTTAGTGCCGGGACAGTTAAATGAGCAGTTCTTC.

The chain couples TRBV13 to TRBJ2-2, with 9 bases matching TRBD2. CDR3 length equals 17 residues. The V segment lost 2 bases and the J segment 2 bases; nucleotides outside the gene matches: 6. The germline V gene encodes CDR1 PRHDT and CDR2 FYEKMQ (reference sequence). In DNA form, the CDR3 reads TGTGCCAGCAGCTTATACGCTAGCGGGGTAAACACCGGGGAGCTGTTTTTT. Protein product: CASSLYASGVNTGELFF.

The rearrangement uses TRBV20-1 and TRBJ2-1, with D hard to call. The CDR3 runs to 11 residues. Per the germline V gene, CDR1 is DFQATT and CDR2 is SNEGSKA (reference sequence). The germline V and J ends were trimmed by 0 bases and 8 bases, with 5 bases remaining between them. CDR3 nucleotide sequence: TGCAGTGCTAGAGATTTATATGAGCAGTTCTTC. Protein sequence: CSARDLYEQFF.

This clone was seen only once. The gene calls are TRBV27 and TRBJ2-7; maybe TRBD2 (5 bases). Germline CDR1 reads MNHEY; CDR2 reads SMNVEV (reference sequence). This CDR3 is 12 amino acids long. The V gene lost 6 bases and the J gene lost 9 bases, with 15 bases spanning the gap. The CDR3 DNA is TGTGCCAGCAGCCCCTCAGAGGGTCGGCAGTACTTC. Encoded protein: CASSPSEGRQYF.

This chain uses TRBV6-5 with TRBJ1-5; 7 positions match TRBD1. The CDR3 runs 15 residues. Germline CDR1 MNHEY, CDR2 SVGAGI. The junction had 12 bases not matched to a gene; V was cut back by 6 bases and J by 7 bases. The CDR3 region is CASRPTDRETQPQHF. CDR3 DNA: TGTGCCAGCAGGCCAACTGACAGGGAGACCCAGCCCCAGCATTTT.

This chain joins TRBV12-1 and TRBJ2-5; the D call of TRBD1 is as the table states it, not checked on the DNA. TRBV12-1 is a listed pseudogene. CDR3 size: 17 residues. CDR3: CASSFKARDRGWETQYF. DNA of the CDR3: TGTGCCAGCAGCTTTAAGGCGAGGGACAGGGGCTGGGAGACCCAGTACTTC.

The chain is built from TRBV7-2 and TRBJ1-3; 7 bases agree with TRBD1. Per the germline V gene, CDR1 is SGHTA and CDR2 is FQGNSA. The CDR3 consists of 15 residues. V trimming: 2 bases; J trimming: 2 bases; junction bases outside the gene matches: 3. Written as DNA, the CDR3 is TGTGCCAGCAGCTTATCGGGGACAGCTGGAAACACCATATATTTT. Encoded protein: CASSLSGTAGNTIYF.

This clone was counted a few times. This chain joins TRBV28 and TRBJ1-5, with D maybe TRBD1 (5 bases). The germline gives CDR1 MDHEN, CDR2 SYDVKM. This CDR3 is 18 amino acids long. V was clipped by 8 bases and J by 7 bases, with 30 bases between them. CDR3 sequence: CASDTPGTAFSGVQPQHF. Here the CDR3 DNA reads TGTGCCAGCGATACGCCCGGGACGGCATTTTCGGGGGTCCAGCCCCAGCATTTT.

This clone came up a few times. V gene TRBV6-5 combines with J gene TRBJ1-2; possible D gene TRBD1, 5 bases. The V gene's germline CDR1 is MNHEY and CDR2 SVGAGI. V lost 5 bases and J lost 4, with 8 bases in between. CDR3 size: 12 residues. The CDR3 DNA sequence: TGTGCCAGCAGTACAGGAACCTATGGCTACACCTTC. Its protein product is CASSTGTYGYTF.

The chain uses TRBV9 and TRBJ1-1; possibly TRBD1 for D (6 bases). Per the germline V gene, CDR1 is SGDLS and CDR2 is YYNGEE. Trimming stripped 4 bases from V and 3 bases from J, with 13 bases between. The CDR3 runs 14 residues. CDR3 protein: CASSPRGGDTEAFF. The CDR3 coding sequence is TGTGCCAGCAGCCCACGCGGGGGCGACACTGAAGCTTTCTTT.

The J gene is TRBJ1-5, the V gene TRBV18, with D possibly being TRBD1 (6 bases). Germline V gene data show CDR1 as KGHSH and CDR2 as LQKENI. V was cut by 2 bases and J by 5 bases, with 28 bases left in between. The CDR3 is 20 residues long. CDR3 sequence reads: CASSPVRGGPSGQKHQPQHF. The CDR3 bases are TGTGCCAGCTCACCAGTCCGGGGCGGTCCCTCGGGACAAAAACATCAGCCCCAGCATTTT.

V is TRBV10-1 and J is TRBJ2-3, with D possibly called TRBD1 or TRBD2 (5 bases each). Between the trimmed V and J ends, which lost 4 bases and 2 bases, there was a span of 13 bases. CDR3 length: 15 amino acids. CDR1 and CDR2 (germline): WNHNN, SYGVQD (reference sequence). The CDR3 sequence is CASSGGAQSTDTQYF. In DNA form, the CDR3 reads TGCGCCAGCAGTGGAGGGGCCCAATCCACAGATACGCAGTATTTT.

J is TRBJ2-1 and V is TRBV5-4, with TRBD2 matching 13 bases. This CDR3 comprises 16 residues. The trim removed 0 bases at V and 7 bases at J, leaving 4 bases unmatched. CDR1 and CDR2 (germline): SGHNT, YYREEE (reference sequence). For the CDR3, the DNA is TGTGCCAGCAGCTTGGGGACTAGCGGGAGCCTTAATGAGCAGTTCTTC. Translation gives CASSLGTSGSLNEQFF.

The chain employs TRBV2 and TRBJ1-5, with D perhaps matching TRBD1 (6 bases). CDR3 length equals 13 residues. V was shortened by 4 bases and J by 6 bases, with 10 bases between the two germline ends. Per the germline V gene, CDR1 is SNHLY and CDR2 is FYNNEI. CDR3 coding DNA: TGTGCCAGCAGTGTACAGGGAGGTCAGCCCCAGCATTTT. Protein product: CASSVQGGQPQHF.

In this sample, this clone turned up a few times. The V gene is TRBV28, the J gene TRBJ2-1; 7 bases line up with TRBD2. The CDR3 has 14 amino acids. CDR1 MDHEN and CDR2 SYDVKM come from the germline V gene. The V gene end was trimmed by 7 bases and the J gene end by 3 bases; junction bases not matched to a gene: 6. The CDR3 DNA sequence: TGTGCCAGCAACGGCGGGAGCGTCTACAATGAGCAGTTCTTC. It translates to CASNGGSVYNEQFF.

The genes are TRBV28 and TRBJ2-1; D might be TRBD2 (6 bases). This CDR3 has 18 residues. The V gene lost 6 bases and the J gene lost 5 bases, with 26 bases spanning the gap. Germline values: CDR1 MDHEN, CDR2 SYDVKM. CDR3 sequence reads: CASSRNRIRGGQDNEQFF. In DNA form, the CDR3 reads TGTGCCAGCAGCCGAAATAGAATCCGGGGAGGTCAAGACAATGAGCAGTTCTTC.

V and J are TRBV5-1 and TRBJ2-1; 10 bases fit TRBD2. Germline V gives CDR1 SGHRS, CDR2 YFSETQ. J was trimmed by 8 bases and V by 4 bases; bases with no gene match: 9. This CDR3 region has 15 residues. The CDR3 protein is CASSTLAGAGYEQFF. The CDR3 DNA sequence: TGCGCCAGCAGCACTCTAGCGGGAGCCGGTTATGAGCAGTTCTTC.

This rearrangement joins TRBV20-1 to TRBJ2-7; no clear D gene. Deletions cut 6 bases from V and 4 bases from J, with 10 bases between. CDR3 length: 11 amino acids. Germline V gives CDR1 DFQATT, CDR2 SNEGSKA (reference sequence). CDR3 in DNA: TGCAGTGCCACGCGAGAGTACGAGCAGTACTTC. This gives the protein CSATREYEQYF.

In this sample, this clone turned up a few times. The chain carries TRBV5-5 and TRBJ1-1; D is unresolved. With 0 bases removed from V and 1 base from J, the gap between germline ends came to 7 bases. The CDR3 has 14 residues. Germline V CDR1 and CDR2: SGHKS, YYEKEE (reference sequence). CDR3 coding DNA: TGTGCCAGCAGCTTGGACCACGAGAACACTGAAGCTTTCTTT. Encoded protein: CASSLDHENTEAFF.

The chain carries TRBV9 and TRBJ1-4; 8 nucleotides line up with TRBD1. Germline V gene data show CDR1 as SGDLS and CDR2 as YYNGEE. J gave up 8 bases and V 4 bases, and 4 bases lay outside the gene matches. This CDR3 has 13 amino acids. CDR3: CASSRRTGEKLFF. DNA of the CDR3: TGTGCCAGCAGCCGCCGGACAGGGGAAAAACTGTTTTTT.

This chain uses TRBV19 with TRBJ2-2; D not certain. Germline values: CDR1 LNHDA, CDR2 SQIVND (reference sequence). The CDR3 loop spans 13 amino acids. Trimming took off 1 base at V and 4 bases at J, with 4 bases between the two ends. The CDR3 is CASSIGITGELFF. In DNA form, the CDR3 reads TGTGCCAGTAGTATAGGTATCACCGGGGAGCTGTTTTTT.

This clone was seen a few times. The J gene is TRBJ1-3, the V gene TRBV7-2; 8 bases line up with TRBD1. V lost 5 bases, J lost 7 bases, and 7 bases stayed unmatched. This CDR3 comprises 14 residues. From germline, CDR1 is SGHTA and CDR2 FQGNSA. The DNA for the CDR3 is TGTGCCAGCAGCCTGACAGGGGAGTGGAACACCATATATTTT. It codes for CASSLTGEWNTIYF.

This clone has a single count. The chain employs TRBV5-4 and TRBJ2-3; 10 bases line up with TRBD2. The CDR3 totals 16 residues. The V gene's germline CDR1 is SGHNT and CDR2 YYREEE (reference sequence). V trimming: 3 bases; J trimming: 2 bases; junction bases outside the gene matches: 6. DNA of the CDR3: TGTGCCAGCAGCTCCCCTAGCGGGAGATCCACAGATACGCAGTATTTT. Amino acids: CASSSPSGRSTDTQYF.

This clone was observed once. V usage is TRBV7-6 and J usage is TRBJ2-2, with 15 nucleotides matching TRBD2. Germline V gene sequence: CDR1 SGHVS, CDR2 FNYEAQ. V trimming: 4 bases; J trimming: 7 bases; junction bases outside the gene matches: 4. This CDR3 is 16 amino acids long. CDR3 sequence reads: CASSYGLAGGDGELFF. CDR3 coding DNA: TGTGCCAGCAGCTACGGACTAGCGGGGGGGGACGGGGAGCTGTTTTTT.

This clone is a singleton in its sample. The V call is TRBV28, the J call TRBJ2-3; 7 nucleotides agree with TRBD2. This CDR3 has 15 amino acids. Trimming at V came to 6 bases and at J to 0 bases, leaving 6 bases not matched to a gene. The germline V gene encodes CDR1 MDHEN and CDR2 SYDVKM. CDR3 protein: CASSPRGTSTDTQYF. In DNA form, the CDR3 reads TGTGCCAGCAGCCCGCGGGGGACTAGCACAGATACGCAGTATTTT.

This chain uses TRBV4-1 with TRBJ2-7, with D possibly called TRBD1 or TRBD2 (5 bases each). The CDR3 totals 15 residues. Per germline, CDR1 MGHRA and CDR2 YSYEKL. V was shortened by 0 bases and J by 3 bases, with 12 bases between the two germline ends. The CDR3 here is CASSQDEGLYYEQYF. As DNA, the CDR3 is TGCGCCAGCAGCCAAGATGAGGGGTTGTACTACGAGCAGTACTTC.

V and J are TRBV6-5 and TRBJ2-7; D possibly corresponds to TRBD1 (6 bases). The CDR3 is 16 residues long. Germline CDR1 MNHEY, CDR2 SVGAGI. Trimming removed 4 bases at V and 4 bases at J, with 20 bases between. CDR3 residues: CASSSHSTGNSYEQYF. CDR3 in DNA: TGTGCCAGCAGTTCCCACAGTACAGGGAATTCGTACGAGCAGTACTTC.

This chain joins TRBV15 and TRBJ2-7, with 8 positions matching TRBD2. The V segment lost 1 base and the J segment 0 bases; nucleotides outside the gene matches: 5. The CDR3 has 16 amino acids. Germline CDR1 LNHNV, CDR2 YYDKDF (reference sequence). Here the CDR3 DNA reads TGTGCCACCAGCAGAGGAGAGCGGGAGACCTCCTACGAGCAGTACTTC. Its protein is CATSRGERETSYEQYF.

V usage is TRBV7-8 and J usage is TRBJ2-1; 9 bases are shared with TRBD2. Trimming cost V 2 bases and J 5 bases; bases outside gene matches: 10. The CDR3 has 17 amino acids. From germline, CDR1 is SGHVS and CDR2 FQNEAQ. CDR3 sequence (DNA): TGTGCCAGCAGCTTAAGCCGCGCGGGGGGGAGGAACAATGAGCAGTTCTTC. Its protein is CASSLSRAGGRNNEQFF. Complete variable domain (other parts from reference TRBV7-8 and TRBJ2-1): GAGVSQSPRYKVAKRGQDVALRCDPISGHVSLFWYQQALGQGPEFLTYFQNEAQLDKSGLPSDRFFAERPEGSVSTLKIQRTQQEDSAVYLCASSLSRAGGRNNEQFFGPGTRLTVL.

This clone was observed once. J is TRBJ1-4 and V is TRBV7-6; a possible D gene is TRBD1 (5 bases). Germline CDR1 SGHVS, CDR2 FNYEAQ. V was trimmed by 5 bases and J by 4 bases, leaving 17 bases between them. The CDR3 length is 16 residues. For the CDR3, the DNA is TGTGCCAGCAGCGGGGCAAGTCCAGGGAGTAATGAAAAACTGTTTTTT. This gives the protein CASSGASPGSNEKLFF.

The chain couples TRBV19 to TRBJ1-1, with 7 nucleotides matching TRBD1. The J segment lost 4 bases and the V segment lost 3 bases, leaving 8 bases of the junction unmatched. The CDR3 runs 15 residues. CDR1 and CDR2 (germline): LNHDA, SQIVND (reference sequence). The CDR3 nucleotides read TGTGCCAGTAGTATCGTCGGGCAGGGGGGCACTGAAGCTTTCTTT. Protein sequence: CASSIVGQGGTEAFF.